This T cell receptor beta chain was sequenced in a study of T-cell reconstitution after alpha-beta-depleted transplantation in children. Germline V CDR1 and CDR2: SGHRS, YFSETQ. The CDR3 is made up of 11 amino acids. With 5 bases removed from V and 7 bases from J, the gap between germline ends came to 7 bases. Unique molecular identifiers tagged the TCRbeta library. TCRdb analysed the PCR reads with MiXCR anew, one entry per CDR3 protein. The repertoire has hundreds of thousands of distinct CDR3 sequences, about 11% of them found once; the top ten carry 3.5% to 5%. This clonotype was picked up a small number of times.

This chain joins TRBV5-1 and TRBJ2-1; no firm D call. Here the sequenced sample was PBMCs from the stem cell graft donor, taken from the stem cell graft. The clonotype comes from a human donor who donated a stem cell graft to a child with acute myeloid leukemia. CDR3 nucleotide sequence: TGCGCCAGCAGGTCCGGGAATGAGCAGTTCTTC. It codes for CASRSGNEQFF.